This TCR beta chain came from a study of OX40 agonist ivuxolimab in advanced cancers. Germline CDR1 SGHTA, CDR2 FQGNSA. The CDR3 length is 16 residues. After removal of 2 bases from V and 6 bases from J, the junction contained 5 bases not matched to a gene. Repertoires were generated with immunoSEQ multiplex PCR, while TCRdb's copy carries only in-frame clones and drops some. The sample has around 92,000 clones; around 94% are singletons. Study-wide results and caveats: At doses 0.1 to 3.0 mg/kg, CD4+ and CD8+ clones expanded.

Details on this clone: Its antigen remains unidentified.

The receptor was derived from an adult with an advanced solid tumor such as melanoma, head and neck, liver or kidney cancer. The starting material was CD4+ or CD8+ T cells sorted from blood, obtained in a trial of the OX40 agonist ivuxolimab. The rearrangement links TRBV7-2 to TRBJ2-2, with 11 bases lining up with TRBD1. The CDR3 DNA follows: TGTGCCAGCAGCTTAACCCCGGGACAGGGGGCCGGGGAGCTGTTTTTT. This encodes CASSLTPGQGAGELFF.